The 21 T cell receptor beta chains given below trace back to one sample, sequenced in a study of long-term antiretroviral therapy in people with HIV. Version v3.0 of the immunoSEQ assay was performed at survey level. The table came from immunoSEQ multiplex PCR; TCRdb's copy has only in-frame clones and leaves some out. This sample has about 39,000 clones, with 86% found just once. Material: unsorted PBMCs, obtained 1.2 years after starting antiretroviral therapy. The receptors were sampled from a woman in her forties or fifties with HIV.

V gene TRBV19 combines with J gene TRBJ2-3, with D hard to call. Trimming stripped 8 bases from V and 2 bases from J, with 11 bases between. The V gene's germline CDR1 is LNHDA and CDR2 SQIVND (reference sequence). The CDR3 totals 13 residues. CDR3 region: CASSVKLTDTQYF. The CDR3 DNA reads as TGTGCCAGTTCAGTCAAACTCACAGATACGCAGTATTTT.

V and J are TRBV25-1 and TRBJ1-2; weak D call: TRBD1 (5 bases). Trimming stripped 10 bases from V and 4 bases from J, with 16 bases between. The CDR3 runs 13 residues. Germline CDR1 reads MGHDK; CDR2 reads SYGVNS. In nucleotides, the CDR3 is TGTGCCACCCGGGACCAATTTTCCTATGGCTACACCTTC. It yields the protein CATRDQFSYGYTF.

The gene calls are TRBV19 and TRBJ2-7, with 7 bases lining up with TRBD1. J gave up 3 bases and V 5 bases, and 10 bases lay outside the gene matches. Germline V lookup: CDR1 LNHDA, CDR2 SQIVND (reference sequence). CDR3 length equals 15 residues. CDR3 amino acids: CASSPETGMLYEQYF. Here the CDR3 DNA reads TGTGCCAGTAGTCCCGAGACAGGGATGCTCTACGAGCAGTACTTC.

The genes are TRBV6-5 and TRBJ2-7; TRBD2 matches at 9 bases. CDR3 size: 15 residues. CDR1 is MNHEY and CDR2 is SVGAGI in the germline V gene. J was trimmed by 3 bases and V by 4 bases; bases with no gene match: 7. The CDR3 sequence is CASSFPTSGDYEQYF. CDR3 nucleotide sequence: TGTGCCAGCAGTTTCCCGACTAGCGGAGACTACGAGCAGTACTTC.

The J gene is TRBJ1-1, the V gene TRBV12-5; 8 bases align to TRBD1. The CDR3 spans 19 residues. Germline V gene data show CDR1 as LGHNT and CDR2 as FRNRAP. Unmatched junction bases numbered 16, after V lost 1 base and J lost 3 bases. CDR3 region: CASGLGSSFGTGLYTEAFF. In DNA form, the CDR3 reads TGTGCTAGTGGTTTGGGGTCCTCCTTCGGGACAGGCCTTTACACTGAAGCTTTCTTT.

The genes are TRBV7-2 and TRBJ1-5; 9 nucleotides agree with TRBD1. CDR3 length: 15 residues. The V and J ends lost 1 base and 5 bases, in that order; junction bases with no gene match: 3. Germline CDR1 SGHTA, CDR2 FQGNSA. The CDR3 DNA reads as TGTGCCAGCAGCTTAGTAGGGACAGGGTATCAGCCCCAGCATTTT. This encodes CASSLVGTGYQPQHF.

This sequence joins TRBV7-2 and TRBJ1-5; 7 nucleotides match TRBD1. J lost 3 bases, V lost 1 base, and 3 bases had no gene match. In germline, CDR1 is SGHTA, CDR2 FQGNSA. The CDR3 covers 15 residues. CDR3 DNA sequence: TGTGCCAGCAGCTTAGAACAGGGGTTCAATCAGCCCCAGCATTTT. This sequence encodes CASSLEQGFNQPQHF. Using reference TRBV7-2 and TRBJ1-5 for the parts outside the CDR3, the full variable domain is GAGVSQSPSNKVTEKGKDVELRCDPISGHTALYWYRQSLGQGLEFLIYFQGNSAPDKSGLPSDRFSAERTGGSVSTLTIQRTQQEDSAVYLCASSLEQGFNQPQHFGDGTRLSIL.

This chain connects TRBV5-1 to TRBJ2-3, with 8 bases matching TRBD1. Germline CDR1 reads SGHRS; CDR2 reads YFSETQ. Trimming at V came to 0 bases and at J to 3 bases, leaving 3 bases not matched to a gene. The CDR3 spans 15 residues. The CDR3 coding sequence is TGCGCCAGCAGCTTGGAGGACAGGGCGACAGATACGCAGTATTTT. This sequence encodes CASSLEDRATDTQYF.

This clone showed up just once. This chain uses TRBV11-2 with TRBJ1-1, with 11 bases identical to TRBD1. Per germline, CDR1 SGHAT and CDR2 FQNNGV. The trim removed 8 bases at V and 5 bases at J, leaving 7 bases unmatched. CDR3 size: 14 residues. The DNA for the CDR3 is TGTGCCAGCCCGGGGGGGACAGGGGGGACTGAAGCTTTCTTT. Translation: CASPGGTGGTEAFF.

The chain uses TRBV27 and TRBJ1-1; D might be TRBD1 (6 bases). The CDR3 has 15 residues. Germline V gene data show CDR1 as MNHEY and CDR2 as SMNVEV (reference sequence). The ends were cut back, 5 bases at V and 3 bases at J, with 16 bases in the middle. The CDR3 here is CASSLQGLWDTEAFF. The CDR3 DNA is TGTGCCAGCAGTCTACAGGGTCTTTGGGACACTGAAGCTTTCTTT.

This chain links TRBV30 with TRBJ1-3; TRBD1 matches 10 bases. This CDR3 is 15 amino acids long. Losses at the gene ends were 6 bases for V and 3 bases for J; bases not matched to a gene: 8. Germline CDR1 and CDR2: GTSNPN and SVGIG (reference sequence). CDR3 sequence: CACTNDRGLGNTIYF. The DNA of the CDR3 is TGTGCCTGCACAAACGACAGGGGGCTTGGAAACACCATATATTTT. Based on the CDR3 plus reference TRBV30 and TRBJ1-3, the full variable domain is SQTIHQWPATLVQPVGSPLSLECTVEGTSNPNLYWYRQAAGRGLQLLFYSVGIGQISSEVPQNLSASRPQDRQFILSSKKLLLSDSGFYLCACTNDRGLGNTIYFGEGSWLTVV.

The chain uses TRBV29-1 and TRBJ2-3; D is unresolved. Trimming removed 5 bases at V and 2 bases at J, with 11 bases between. Germline V gene lookup returns CDR1 SQVTM and CDR2 ANQGSEA. This CDR3 has 13 amino acids. CDR3 coding DNA: TGCAGCGTTTTACGAAGGGACACAGATACGCAGTATTTT. Encoded protein: CSVLRRDTDTQYF.

This clone was found once. The chain combines TRBV9 with TRBJ1-5, with a weak D call TRBD1 (5 bases). The CDR3 totals 13 residues. From germline, CDR1 is SGDLS and CDR2 YYNGEE. With 3 bases removed from V and 6 bases from J, the gap between germline ends came to 10 bases. The CDR3 loop reads CASSGDRGQPQHF. The CDR3 nucleotides are TGTGCCAGCAGCGGTGACAGAGGTCAGCCCCAGCATTTT.

The chain is built from TRBV5-4 and TRBJ2-7; 13 bases align to TRBD2. This CDR3 spans 16 amino acids. Germline lookup yields CDR1 SGHNT and CDR2 YYREEE (reference sequence). The V and J ends lost 0 bases and 0 bases, in that order; junction bases with no gene match: 0. CDR3 sequence reads: CASSLGTSGGSYEQYF. CDR3 in DNA: TGTGCCAGCAGCTTGGGGACTAGCGGGGGCTCCTACGAGCAGTACTTC.

This chain joins TRBV19 and TRBJ2-5, with D perhaps matching TRBD2 (6 bases). The CDR3 covers 14 residues. V was trimmed by 11 bases and J by 0 bases, leaving 16 bases between them. Germline V gene data show CDR1 as LNHDA and CDR2 as SQIVND (reference sequence). CDR3 in DNA: TGTGCCTGTGGCGGGACGGCAGACCAAGAGACCCAGTACTTC. Protein product: CACGGTADQETQYF. The full variable domain, completed using reference TRBV19 and TRBJ2-5, is DGGITQSPKYLFRKEGQNVTLSCEQNLNHDAMYWYRQDPGQGLRLIYYSQIVNDFQKGDIAEGYSVSREKKESFPLTVTSAQKNPTAFYLCACGGTADQETQYFGPGTRLLVL.

The chain's CDR3 is CASSTQGLEAFF. DNA for the CDR3: TGTGCCAGCAGTACCCAGGGCCTCGAAGCTTTCTTT. This chain connects TRBV6-5 to TRBJ1-1; D perhaps matches TRBD1 (5 bases). The CDR3 covers 12 residues. Between the trimmed V and J ends, which lost 5 bases and 8 bases, there was a span of 12 bases. Germline V lookup: CDR1 MNHEY, CDR2 SVGAGI.

The V gene is TRBV7-3, the J gene TRBJ1-2; D possibly corresponds to TRBD1 (6 bases). The CDR3 loop spans 15 amino acids. The germline V and J ends were trimmed by 6 bases and 5 bases, with 19 bases remaining between them. CDR1 is SGHTA, CDR2 FQGTGA, per germline. The CDR3 is CASRKPGGAHYGYTF. The CDR3 DNA is TGTGCCAGCAGAAAGCCCGGGGGGGCGCATTATGGCTACACCTTC.

This chain links TRBV4-3 with TRBJ1-1; tentatively, D is TRBD1 (5 bases). The CDR3 is 14 amino acids. CDR1 is LGHNA, CDR2 YSLEER, per germline. V lost 0 bases and J lost 3, with 8 bases in between. The CDR3 DNA is TGCGCCAGCAGCCAAGATCGGGGGGACACTGAAGCTTTCTTT. It codes for CASSQDRGDTEAFF.

The chain employs TRBV29-1 and TRBJ2-5; possibly TRBD1 for D (5 bases). Germline V lookup: CDR1 SQVTM, CDR2 ANQGSEA. With 4 bases removed from V and 5 bases from J, the gap between germline ends came to 17 bases. The CDR3 loop spans 14 amino acids. The CDR3 is CSVVRGLATETQYF. The CDR3 region has the DNA TGCAGCGTTGTTAGGGGATTGGCAACGGAGACCCAGTACTTC. The full variable domain, its missing parts supplied by reference TRBV29-1 and TRBJ2-5, is SAVISQKPSRDICQRGTSLTIQCQVDSQVTMMFWYRQQPGQSLTLIATANQGSEATYESGFVIDKFPISRPNLTFSTLTVSNMSPEDSSIYLCSVVRGLATETQYFGPGTRLLVL.

CDR3 in amino acids: CASSDSGQYRYTF. Written as DNA, the CDR3 is TGTGCCAGCAGTGACTCGGGACAGTATAGATACACCTTC. This sequence joins TRBV6-1 and TRBJ1-2, with 7 bases that match TRBD1. V lost 3 bases, J lost 11 bases, and 9 bases stayed unmatched. The germline CDR1 and CDR2 sequences are MNHNS and SASEGT. This CDR3 is built from 13 residues.

This clone was detected once. The rearrangement links TRBV30 to TRBJ2-1, with unresolved D. Germline V gene lookup returns CDR1 GTSNPN and CDR2 SVGIG (reference sequence). V was trimmed by 0 bases and J by 8 bases, leaving 5 bases between them. The CDR3 has 11 residues. The CDR3 sequence is CAWSVGYEQFF. CDR3 coding DNA: TGTGCCTGGAGTGTGGGATATGAGCAGTTCTTC.